Here is one T cell receptor beta chain with its context. This sample was taken from a study of memory CD4+ T cells and cytomegalovirus serostatus. Study overall: This sample comes from healthy Belgian adults, under 10 CMV seropositive, 20 to 25 seronegative.

CDR3 length: 15 amino acids. Germline values: CDR1 SGHKS, CDR2 YYEKEE (reference sequence). V was pared by 0 bases and J by 3 bases, with 9 bases between. Single viable CD3+CD4+CD8-CD45RO+ cells were sorted as the memory CD4+ T cells. Per the authors' pipeline: After removing out-of-frame reads, around 2,100,000 distinct TCRbeta sequences remained. The assay was immunoSEQ multiplex PCR, and TCRdb's table has in-frame clones only and misses some. That table furnishes V, J and clone size, whereas the DNA furnished D and trimming. The table lists about 44,000 clones, over 60% of them singletons, with 1.9% in the top ten.

This sequence was found in an adult in good health and CMV-seronegative. The sequencing sample was made of memory CD4+ T cells from blood. The J gene is TRBJ1-4, the V gene TRBV5-5; D is unclear. In DNA form, the CDR3 reads TGTGCCAGCAGCTTGGGGGCTTGGGCTAATGAAAAACTGTTTTTT. Protein: CASSLGAWANEKLFF.